This is a list of T cell receptor beta chains from one sample in a study of control samples from healthy donors and cancer patients. This table comes from immunoSEQ multiplex PCR, and its TCRdb copy is limited to in-frame clones, with some not included. The table shows more than 110,000 clones, with roughly 92% occurring only once. The sequenced material came from blood. The source is a man aged 25 to 40 in good health. Each CDR3 is given with its conserved first and last residue. D genes are given only for firm matches. Size is omitted from some rows. Given values are once, few, many or a class for expanded clones.

TRBV5-8	.	.	TRBJ1-2	CASSPRDGYYGYTF	TGTGCCAGCAGCCCCCGGGACGGGTACTATGGCTACACCTTC
TRBV25-1	once	TRBD1	TRBJ2-6	CASAKQPGTGRGANVLTF	TGTGCCAGCGCTAAACAACCCGGGACAGGGAGAGGGGCCAACGTCCTGACTTTC
TRBV7-2	.	.	TRBJ2-5	CASSLAGSETQYF	TGTGCCAGCAGCTTAGCCGGGTCGGAGACCCAGTACTTC
TRBV28	.	.	TRBJ2-5	CASSSGVSGGRATQYF	TGTGCCAGCAGTTCCGGAGTATCTGGAGGGCGAGCGACCCAGTACTTC
TRBV19	.	.	TRBJ1-2	CASSIDASHYGYTF	TGTGCCAGTAGTATAGACGCGTCACACTATGGCTACACCTTC
TRBV4-1	.	.	TRBJ2-6	CASSQVRPGANVLTF	TGCGCCAGCAGCCAAGTCAGGCCTGGGGCCAACGTCCTGACTTTC
TRBV5-4	.	TRBD2	TRBJ2-1	CASSAGPSGSLNEQFF	TGTGCCAGCAGCGCCGGCCCTAGCGGGAGTTTAAATGAGCAGTTCTTC
TRBV14	.	.	TRBJ2-1	CASSQVNEQFF	TGTGCCAGCAGCCAAGTCAATGAGCAGTTCTTC
TRBV11-2	.	.	TRBJ1-3	CASSLPFGGGGNTIYF	TGTGCCAGCAGCCTCCCGTTTGGGGGAGGCGGAAACACCATATATTTT
TRBV28	.	.	TRBJ1-2	CASSPGSTNYGYTF	TGTGCCAGCAGTCCCGGGTCTACTAACTATGGCTACACCTTC
TRBV28	once	.	TRBJ1-2	CASSFQEGPGYTF	TGTGCCAGCAGTTTTCAGGAGGGTCCTGGCTACACCTTC
TRBV14	.	.	TRBJ1-4	CASSQGPGRTNEKLFF	TGTGCCAGCAGCCAAGGTCCAGGACGGACTAATGAAAAACTGTTTTTT
TRBV11-3	few	TRBD2	TRBJ2-1	CASGRLANEQFF	TGTGCCAGCGGAAGACTAGCAAATGAGCAGTTCTTC
TRBV12-3/TRBV12-4	.	TRBD1	TRBJ1-1	CATVDRVGTEAFF	TGTGCCACGGTAGACAGGGTGGGCACTGAAGCTTTCTTT
TRBV7-9	few	TRBD1	TRBJ1-4	CASSETGVREKLFF	TGTGCCAGCAGCGAAACAGGGGTGAGAGAAAAACTGTTTTTT
TRBV7-9	.	TRBD1	TRBJ2-3	CASSHGTGGGYTQYF	TGTGCCAGCAGCCACGGGACAGGGGGCGGTTATACGCAGTATTTT
TRBV29-1	.	.	TRBJ2-7	CSVTGQFRDEQYF	TGCAGCGTTACCGGACAGTTTCGTGACGAGCAGTACTTC
TRBV7-9	.	TRBD2	TRBJ2-5	CASSFLAGGQFETQYF	TGTGCCAGCAGCTTCCTAGCGGGAGGCCAGTTTGAGACCCAGTACTTC
TRBV9	.	.	TRBJ1-1	CASSVASQGLAEAFF	TGTGCCAGCAGCGTAGCTAGCCAGGGTCTGGCTGAAGCTTTCTTT
TRBV7-8	.	.	TRBJ2-1	CASSIHEQFF	TGTGCCAGCAGTATTCATGAGCAGTTCTTC
TRBV4-1	.	.	TRBJ2-2	CASSQVLDSTGELFF	TGCGCCAGCAGCCAGGTCCTCGACTCCACCGGGGAGCTGTTTTTT
TRBV28	.	TRBD1	TRBJ1-5	CASKAGTGGQPQHF	TGTGCCAGCAAGGCCGGGACAGGGGGTCAGCCCCAGCATTTT
TRBV7-3	.	TRBD1	TRBJ2-7	CAITPPGTDAYEQYF	TGTGCCATCACCCCCCCCGGGACAGATGCCTACGAGCAGTACTTC
TRBV6-5	.	.	TRBJ1-6	CASSNNSPLHF	TGTGCCAGCAGTAACAATTCACCCCTCCACTTT
TRBV7-2	.	.	TRBJ1-2	CASSLGLAGALDGYTF	TGTGCCAGCAGCTTAGGTCTTGCAGGGGCGTTAGATGGCTACACCTTC
TRBV7-8	.	TRBD2	TRBJ2-7	CASSLGRGAAHEQYF	TGTGCCAGCAGTTTGGGGCGGGGGGCCGCCCACGAGCAGTACTTC
TRBV19	.	.	TRBJ2-7	CASSFQGYHEQYF	TGTGCCAGTAGTTTCCAGGGGTACCACGAGCAGTACTTC
TRBV2	.	TRBD1	TRBJ2-7	CASSRQGKTYEQYF	TGTGCCAGCAGTAGACAGGGGAAGACCTACGAGCAGTACTTC
TRBV7-2	.	.	TRBJ2-5	CASSLPETQYF	TGTGCCAGCAGCTTGCCAGAGACCCAGTACTTC
TRBV7-2	.	TRBD1	TRBJ1-2	CASSSRTGSIYGYTF	TGTGCCAGCAGCTCTAGGACAGGTAGCATCTATGGCTACACCTTC
TRBV29-1	.	TRBD1	TRBJ2-3	CSVEEDGQVTDTQYF	TGCAGCGTTGAAGAAGACGGACAGGTCACAGATACGCAGTATTTT
TRBV5-8	.	.	TRBJ1-5	CASSATPGARSQPQHF	TGTGCCAGCAGCGCGACTCCTGGGGCCCGGAGTCAGCCCCAGCATTTT
TRBV9	.	TRBD2	TRBJ2-7	CASSGSSGRYEQYF	TGTGCCAGCAGCGGTTCTAGCGGGAGATACGAGCAGTACTTC
TRBV10-3	.	.	TRBJ2-5	CAISERAVVEETQYF	TGTGCCATCAGTGAGAGGGCAGTGGTGGAAGAGACCCAGTACTTC